The 25 T cell receptor beta chains below come from one sample, sequenced in a study of cytomegalovirus exposure and HLA in healthy donors. This PCR relied on a set of 60 Vbeta primers and 13 Jbeta primers. Only in-frame clones appear in the TCRdb table, and some are missing; sequencing was by immunoSEQ multiplex PCR. The table records 150,000 to 180,000 clones, 74% of them present only once. The material sequenced was PBMCs. The receptors were gathered from a man aged 25-45 years in good health and CMV-seronegative.

This clone showed up just a few times. This CDR3 is CASSRDRGLYNEQFF. The CDR3 DNA is TGTGCCAGCAGCCGAGACAGGGGGCTTTACAATGAGCAGTTCTTC. This chain uses TRBV4-2 with TRBJ2-1; TRBD1 agrees at 10 bases. CDR1 and CDR2 (germline): LGHNA, YNFKEQ. The J segment lost 4 bases and the V segment lost 4 bases, leaving 4 bases of the junction unmatched. The CDR3 is made up of 15 amino acids.

The genes are TRBV5-6 and TRBJ1-2; 9 bases fit TRBD1. The germline V gene has CDR1 SGHDT and CDR2 YYEEEE. V was clipped by 3 bases and J by 3 bases; unmatched bases: 6. The CDR3 length is 15 residues. In DNA form, the CDR3 reads TGTGCCAGCAGCTCCGGGACAGGGCGGCACTATGGCTACACCTTC. Its protein product is CASSSGTGRHYGYTF.

Remarks on this clone: The junction departs from the called germline gene at one end, perhaps through a read error. The rearrangement links TRBV5-6 to TRBJ1-6; D gene ambiguous. Looked up from germline, CDR1 is SGHDT and CDR2 is YYEEEE. CDR3 length: 18 amino acids. In DNA, the CDR3 is TGTGCCAGCAGCTTGTTAGTAACGTTGAGCTCCTATAATTCACCCCTCAACTTT. Protein product: CASSLLVTLSSYNSPLNF.

This chain connects TRBV21-1 to TRBJ2-2; the table names TRBD1, a call not compared with the DNA. TRBV21-1 is a pseudogene. This CDR3 region has 15 residues. The CDR3 bases are TGTGCCAGCAGCAGGACCGGGACAGGGGTCGGGGAGCTGTTTTTT. It specifies CASSRTGTGVGELFF.

This chain connects TRBV29-1 to TRBJ1-1, with 11 bases fitting TRBD1. Germline CDR1 is SQVTM and CDR2 is ANQGSEA. CDR3 length equals 12 residues. V lost 7 bases, J lost 4 bases, and 2 bases stayed unmatched. The CDR3 nucleotides are TGCAGCGCTGGGACAGGGGGCACTGAAGCTTTCTTT. Translating gives CSAGTGGTEAFF. The full variable domain, in which reference TRBV29-1 and TRBJ1-1 provide the parts outside the CDR3, is SAVISQKPSRDICQRGTSLTIQCQVDSQVTMMFWYRQQPGQSLTLIATANQGSEATYESGFVIDKFPISRPNLTFSTLTVSNMSPEDSSIYLCSAGTGGTEAFFGQGTRLTVV.

V gene TRBV28 combines with J gene TRBJ1-4; 7 bases match TRBD1. V dropped 5 bases and J dropped 8; count of bases not matched to a gene: 11. CDR1 MDHEN and CDR2 SYDVKM come from the germline V gene. The CDR3 is made up of 15 amino acids. In nucleotides, the CDR3 is TGTGCCAGCAGTCAATTAGGACAGGTTGACGAAAAACTGTTTTTT. Its translation: CASSQLGQVDEKLFF.

The chain combines TRBV27 with TRBJ2-3; D might be TRBD2 (6 bases). This CDR3 has 16 amino acids. V shed 2 bases and J shed 2 bases, with 14 bases lying between them. The germline V gene encodes CDR1 MNHEY and CDR2 SMNVEV (reference sequence). The DNA of the CDR3 is TGTGCCAGCAGTTTAACGCTAGCGAGATACACAGATACGCAGTATTTT. This sequence encodes CASSLTLARYTDTQYF.

CDR3 coding DNA: TGTGCCAGCAGTTTACCTTCTCCAGGGGGAGGCGAGACCCAGTACTTC. Protein product: CASSLPSPGGGETQYF. The chain carries TRBV28 and TRBJ2-5; TRBD1 is a possible D gene (7 bases). Trimming took 2 bases from V and 5 from J, leaving 18 bases between them. From germline, CDR1 is MDHEN and CDR2 SYDVKM. This CDR3 contains 16 residues.

This chain uses TRBV19 with TRBJ2-5; no reliable D call. V was pared by 4 bases and J by 5 bases, with 8 bases between. The germline gives CDR1 LNHDA, CDR2 SQIVND (reference sequence). This CDR3 is built from 12 residues. The CDR3 spells CASSTDWETQYF. The DNA for the CDR3 is TGTGCCAGTAGTACCGACTGGGAGACCCAGTACTTC.

The chain couples TRBV9 to TRBJ1-6, with 7 bases fitting TRBD1. The CDR3 contains 15 residues. The V gene's germline CDR1 is SGDLS and CDR2 YYNGEE. V shed 0 bases, J shed 7 bases, and the junction held 4 bases outside the gene matches. The CDR3 here is CASSVDDRANSPLHF. The CDR3 coding sequence is TGTGCCAGCAGCGTAGACGACAGGGCAAATTCACCCCTCCACTTT.

In this sample, this clone turned up once. Other DNA sequences in this sample translate to the same CDR3. This chain connects TRBV5-1 to TRBJ1-2, with D perhaps TRBD1 (6 bases). Germline lookup yields CDR1 SGHRS and CDR2 YFSETQ. The CDR3 contains 13 residues. The V and J ends lost 3 bases and 2 bases respectively, with 8 bases between them. The CDR3 coding sequence is TGCGCCAGCAGCTCAGGACAGAACTATGGCTACACCTTC. Translated: CASSSGQNYGYTF.

Turning to this clone: A read error may account for a junction end that differs from germline. This rearrangement joins TRBV7-9 to TRBJ1-1, with D possibly matching TRBD1 (5 bases). The CDR3 has 16 amino acids. The germline V gene has CDR1 SEHNR and CDR2 FQNEAQ (reference sequence). The CDR3 region is CSSSPSGGSEWTEAFF. The DNA for the CDR3 is TGTTCCAGCAGCCCCTCGGGGGGGTCGGAATGGACTGAAGCTTTCTTT.

The chain employs TRBV19 and TRBJ2-7; 8 bases are a match to TRBD1. This CDR3 spans 15 amino acids. J gave up 2 bases and V 2 bases, and 5 bases lay outside the gene matches. The germline V gene has CDR1 LNHDA and CDR2 SQIVND (reference sequence). CDR3 residues: CASSIWQGATYEQYF. Here the CDR3 DNA reads TGTGCCAGTAGTATATGGCAGGGGGCCACCTACGAGCAGTACTTC.

J is TRBJ2-7 and V is TRBV13; the D is unclear. CDR1 is PRHDT and CDR2 is FYEKMQ in the germline V gene (reference sequence). This CDR3 is built from 13 residues. Trimming cost V 5 bases and J 3 bases, with 11 bases left between them. CDR3 sequence (DNA): TGTGCCAGCAGCACCACTCAGCGCTACGAGCAGTACTTC. Encoded protein: CASSTTQRYEQYF.

The CDR3 sequence is CASSFRAYGEQYF. The CDR3, as DNA: TGTGCCAGCAGCTTCAGGGCATACGGCGAGCAGTACTTC. The chain couples TRBV7-9 to TRBJ2-7; the D gene is possibly TRBD1 (5 bases). The V gene lost 3 bases and the J gene lost 6 bases, with 12 bases spanning the gap. The CDR3 spans 13 residues. Germline CDR1 is SEHNR and CDR2 is FQNEAQ (reference sequence).

J is TRBJ2-2 and V is TRBV6-1, with 7 nucleotides matching TRBD2. The trim removed 3 bases at V and 5 bases at J, leaving 6 bases unmatched. The CDR3 has 15 residues. Germline CDR1 MNHNS, CDR2 SASEGT. Here the CDR3 DNA reads TGTGCCAGCAGTGATGAATGGGGGGGAACCGGGGAGCTGTTTTTT. Its translation is CASSDEWGGTGELFF.

V usage is TRBV7-9 and J usage is TRBJ2-3, with D perhaps matching TRBD1 (5 bases). The V gene lost 5 bases and the J gene lost 0 bases, with 12 bases spanning the gap. Looked up from germline, CDR1 is SEHNR and CDR2 is FQNEAQ (reference sequence). This CDR3 region has 15 residues. The CDR3 reads CASSQMTASTDTQYF. In DNA form, the CDR3 reads TGTGCCAGCAGCCAGATGACAGCTAGCACAGATACGCAGTATTTT.

The chain joins TRBV19 to TRBJ1-5; D uncertain. The V end lost 7 bases, the J end lost 0 bases, and 7 bases lay between the germline ends. CDR3 length equals 13 residues. Germline-derived CDR1 and CDR2 are LNHDA and SQIVND (reference sequence). The CDR3 DNA sequence: TGTGCCAGTAAACAGAATAGCAATCAGCCCCAGCATTTT. Amino acids: CASKQNSNQPQHF.

V and J are TRBV5-4 and TRBJ2-3, with 9 bases that match TRBD2. CDR1 and CDR2 from the germline V gene are SGHNT and YYREEE (reference sequence). This CDR3 contains 16 residues. V dropped 3 bases and J dropped 5; count of bases not matched to a gene: 10. The CDR3 nucleotides are TGTGCCAGCAGCTGGGGTAATAGCGGGGGCCAAGATACGCAGTATTTT. Protein: CASSWGNSGGQDTQYF.

The rearrangement links TRBV5-4 to TRBJ2-2; TRBD1 might be the D (6 bases). This CDR3 comprises 16 residues. Trimming took off 3 bases at V and 6 bases at J, with 18 bases between the two ends. Germline V CDR1 and CDR2: SGHNT, YYREEE (reference sequence). CDR3 sequence (DNA): TGTGCCAGCAGCTACCTCAGGGGCATGGAATCCGGGGAGCTGTTTTTT. Encoded protein: CASSYLRGMESGELFF.

The rearrangement joins TRBV4-3 to TRBJ1-6; weak D call: TRBD1 (6 bases). V gave up 2 bases and J gave up 5 bases, with 10 bases separating them. There are 15 residues in the CDR3. CDR1 and CDR2 from the germline V gene are LGHNA and YSLEER. DNA of the CDR3: TGCGCCAGCAGCCAACACAGGGAACATAATTCACCCCTCCACTTT. Protein sequence: CASSQHREHNSPLHF.

Regarding this clone: Other DNA sequences within the sample encode an identical CDR3. J is TRBJ2-5 and V is TRBV6-6, with D perhaps matching TRBD2 (6 bases). CDR1 is MNHNY, CDR2 SVGAGI, per germline (reference sequence). With 2 bases removed from V and 5 bases from J, the gap between germline ends came to 6 bases. The CDR3 runs 12 residues. CDR3 sequence (DNA): TGTGCCAGCAGTTACGGGGGGGAGACCCAGTACTTC. This encodes CASSYGGETQYF.

The rearrangement links TRBV5-1 to TRBJ1-4; TRBD1 might be the D (6 bases). Germline CDR1 reads SGHRS; CDR2 reads YFSETQ. The CDR3 is made up of 15 amino acids. The ends were cut back, 3 bases at V and 8 bases at J, with 17 bases in the middle. The CDR3 here is CASSSGQSVKEKLFF. The CDR3 DNA reads as TGCGCCAGCAGCTCTGGACAGTCGGTAAAGGAAAAACTGTTTTTT.

The chain carries TRBV19 and TRBJ1-2; the match to TRBD1 covers 8 bases. The V segment lost 0 bases and the J segment 0 bases; nucleotides outside the gene matches: 12. Per the germline V gene, CDR1 is LNHDA and CDR2 is SQIVND (reference sequence). The CDR3 has 19 residues. CDR3 sequence reads: CASSIEVGTGFLPNYGYTF. CDR3 in DNA: TGTGCCAGTAGTATAGAAGTTGGGACAGGCTTCCTTCCTAACTATGGCTACACCTTC.

The chain recombines TRBV5-1 with TRBJ1-6; a weak D match, TRBD1 (6 bases). The V gene's germline CDR1 is SGHRS and CDR2 YFSETQ. The CDR3 covers 14 residues. Trimming stripped 5 bases from V and 7 bases from J, with 13 bases between. CDR3: CASRFETGNSPLHF. CDR3 DNA sequence: TGCGCCAGCAGATTCGAAACAGGGAATTCACCCCTCCACTTT. Drawing the rest from reference TRBV5-1 and TRBJ1-6, the complete variable domain is KAGVTQTPRYLIKTRGQQVTLSCSPISGHRSVSWYQQTPGQGLQFLFEYFSETQRNKGNFPGRFSGRQFSNSRSEMNVSTLELGDSALYLCASRFETGNSPLHFGNGTRLTVT.